The clone carrying this TCR beta chain was counted only a few times. The data were obtained in a study of T-cell reconstitution after alpha-beta-depleted transplantation in children. TCRbeta library construction was performed incorporating unique molecular identifiers. One entry per CDR3 protein results from TCRdb running MiXCR on the PCR reads. Seen here are roughly 200,000 distinct CDR3 sequences, around 10% observed once, and the top ten hold around 6%. The V gene's germline CDR1 is SGHRS and CDR2 YFSETQ. V trimming: 4 bases; J trimming: 5 bases; junction bases outside the gene matches: 10. This CDR3 region has 15 residues.

This receptor was identified in a human donor who donated a stem cell graft to a child with acute lymphoblastic leukemia. The sequences come from PBMCs from the stem cell graft donor, collected from the stem cell graft. V gene TRBV5-1 combines with J gene TRBJ1-1; the match to TRBD1 covers 8 bases. The CDR3 loop is CASSPQGAVGTEAFF. In DNA form, the CDR3 reads TGCGCCAGCAGCCCCCAGGGGGCTGTGGGGACTGAAGCTTTCTTT.